This T cell receptor beta chain stems from a study of graft-versus-host responses after intestinal transplantation. CDR1 SGHVS and CDR2 FNYEAQ come from the germline V gene. This CDR3 contains 14 residues. V was trimmed by 4 bases and J by 4 bases, leaving 13 bases between them. General study findings and limits: Some patients had graft-donor T cell macrochimerism. In their allografts, the ratios of graft-versus-host to host-versus-graft T cell clones were high.

Turning to this clone: Its antigen is not known.

This table comes from immunoSEQ multiplex PCR, and its TCRdb copy is limited to in-frame clones, with some not included. This table has around 67,000 clones, roughly 84% appearing once. Material: unstimulated CD4+ T cells sorted from spleen or lymph node cells, obtained before transplant. The TCR originated in a human donor who was the organ donor for an intestinal transplant. The gene calls are TRBV7-6 and TRBJ1-2; D remains ambiguous. The CDR3 DNA reads TGTGCCAGCAGCTCCCGTCGGAGACCCTATGGCTACACCTTC. Translating gives CASSSRRRPYGYTF.